One and the same sample provided the 20 T cell receptor beta chains below, sequenced in a study of blood T cell repertoires in COVID-19. This table comes from immunoSEQ multiplex PCR, and its TCRdb copy is limited to in-frame clones, with some not included. The repertoire holds roughly 290,000 clones, approximately 85% seen once, with 4% to 4.5% in the top ten. The sample was PBMCs or T cells enriched from blood (not recorded which). These receptors were collected from a woman in her twenties or thirties who had recovered from COVID-19.

The CDR3 here is CASSASGIDTGELFF. CDR3 DNA: TGTGCCTCATCAGCTAGCGGGATTGACACCGGGGAGCTGTTTTTT. The V call is TRBV30, the J call TRBJ2-2, with 9 bases lining up with TRBD2. The CDR3 consists of 15 residues. After removal of 7 bases from V and 3 bases from J, the junction contained 9 bases not matched to a gene. CDR1 and CDR2 (germline): GTSNPN, SVGIG (reference sequence).

Details on this clone: One junction end disagrees with the germline gene, perhaps due to a read error. This chain uses TRBV19 with TRBJ2-1, with 8 bases lining up with TRBD2. CDR3 length: 15 amino acids. The germline V gene has CDR1 LNHDA and CDR2 SQIVND (reference sequence). The CDR3 coding sequence is TGTGCCAGTAGCCCCGGGACTAGGTCCTATAATGAGCAGTTCTTC. It translates to CASSPGTRSYNEQFF.

In DNA form, the CDR3 reads TGTGCCAGCAGTCGGACTGTGAATTCACCCCTCCACTTT. Protein: CASSRTVNSPLHF. The chain combines TRBV11-2 with TRBJ1-6; the D is unclear. Germline CDR1 is SGHAT and CDR2 is FQNNGV. The V and J ends lost 6 bases and 7 bases respectively, with 10 bases between them. CDR3 length: 13 residues.

The chain employs TRBV6-1 and TRBJ2-7; D is ambiguous. Germline CDR1 and CDR2: MNHNS and SASEGT. The CDR3 contains 14 residues. V lost 1 base, J lost 0 bases, and 7 bases lay in between. Here the CDR3 reads CASSEEAGSYEQYF. The CDR3 DNA reads TGTGCCAGCAGTGAAGAAGCAGGCTCCTACGAGCAGTACTTC.

The CDR3 DNA is TGCGCCAGCAGTCAACAGGGGGAGAGGAACACTGAAGCTTTCTTT. It is translated as CASSQQGERNTEAFF. This chain connects TRBV23-1 to TRBJ1-1; TRBD1 matches at 7 bases. TRBV23-1 is an ORF for which the function is uncertain. The V and J ends lost 2 bases and 1 base, in that order; junction bases with no gene match: 4. This CDR3 contains 15 residues.

V and J are TRBV7-9 and TRBJ1-3; no definite D call. The CDR3 loop spans 16 amino acids. Germline V gene data show CDR1 as SEHNR and CDR2 as FQNEAQ (reference sequence). V lost 0 bases and J lost 0, with 9 bases in between. CDR3 sequence reads: CASSLAFGVSGNTIYF. Written as DNA, the CDR3 is TGTGCCAGCAGCTTAGCATTCGGGGTCTCTGGAAACACCATATATTTT.

This clone was observed a single time. The chain has TRBV5-1 and TRBJ1-3; TRBD1 matches at 7 bases. CDR1 SGHRS and CDR2 YFSETQ come from the germline V gene. The CDR3 runs 15 residues. V lost 3 bases, J lost 1 base, and 4 bases stayed unmatched. The CDR3 reads CASSSQGQSGNTIYF. The CDR3 nucleotides are TGCGCCAGCAGCTCTCAGGGACAGTCTGGAAACACCATATATTTT.

The chain employs TRBV2 and TRBJ1-1, with D possibly TRBD1 on 5 matching bases. Germline CDR1 and CDR2: SNHLY and FYNNEI. This CDR3 is built from 16 residues. The V end lost 8 bases, the J end lost 6 bases, and 25 bases lay between the germline ends. CDR3 amino acids: CASHWTLVVDFPEAFF. DNA of the CDR3: TGTGCCAGCCACTGGACATTAGTCGTAGATTTCCCTGAAGCTTTCTTT. Full variable domain (remainder filled in from reference TRBV2 and TRBJ1-1): EPEVTQTPSHQVTQMGQEVILRCVPISNHLYFYWYRQILGQKVEFLVSFYNNEISEKSEIFDDQFSVERPDGSNFTLKIRSTKLEDSAMYFCASHWTLVVDFPEAFFGQGTRLTVV.

The genes are TRBV5-1 and TRBJ2-2; TRBD2 might be the D (6 bases). The length of the CDR3 is 15 residues. Per the germline V gene, CDR1 is SGHRS and CDR2 is YFSETQ. V was cut by 8 bases and J by 0 bases, with 14 bases left in between. CDR3 residues: CASGGAATNTGELFF. CDR3 nucleotides: TGCGCCAGTGGAGGGGCAGCCACGAACACCGGGGAGCTGTTTTTT.

The V gene is TRBV28, the J gene TRBJ2-1, with D perhaps TRBD1 (5 bases). The CDR3 loop spans 15 amino acids. Germline CDR1 reads MDHEN; CDR2 reads SYDVKM. The germline V and J ends were trimmed by 1 base and 1 base, with 8 bases remaining between them. CDR3 nucleotides: TGTGCCAGCAGTTTATTCAGGGCTTCCTACAATGAGCAGTTCTTC. Protein product: CASSLFRASYNEQFF.

The V call is TRBV3-1 (or the pseudogene TRBV3-2), the J call TRBJ1-2; D perhaps matches TRBD1 (6 bases). The CDR3 consists of 12 residues. Germline assignment: CDR1 LGHDT and CDR2 YNNKEL (reference sequence). V was shortened by 6 bases and J by 4 bases, with 9 bases between the two germline ends. The CDR3 protein is CASRQDSYGYTF. CDR3 coding DNA: TGTGCCAGCAGACAGGACAGCTATGGCTACACCTTC.

For the CDR3, the DNA is TGTGCCAGTAAGGCAGGAAACTCTGGGGCCAACGTCCTGACTTTC. It specifies CASKAGNSGANVLTF. V and J are TRBV19 and TRBJ2-6, with no clear D. The CDR3 covers 15 residues. Germline V CDR1 and CDR2: LNHDA, SQIVND (reference sequence). V dropped 7 bases and J dropped 0 bases, with 10 bases sitting between them.

The CDR3 spells CASKTGTASNYGYTF. The CDR3 DNA reads as TGTGCCAGCAAGACCGGGACAGCTTCGAACTATGGCTACACCTTC. The chain joins TRBV28 to TRBJ1-2, with 7 nucleotides matching TRBD1. The V and J ends lost 7 bases and 2 bases, in that order; junction bases with no gene match: 10. CDR3 length equals 15 residues. In germline, CDR1 is MDHEN, CDR2 SYDVKM.

DNA for the CDR3: TGTGCCAGCAGCTTAGTAGTTCTCCGGACAGATACGCAGTATTTT. It translates to CASSLVVLRTDTQYF. The chain couples TRBV7-9 to TRBJ2-3; D unclear. The CDR3 is 15 amino acids. Trimming removed 1 base at V and 3 bases at J, with 11 bases between. CDR1 and CDR2 (germline): SEHNR, FQNEAQ (reference sequence).

The chain recombines TRBV7-9 with TRBJ2-1, with a possible D match to TRBD1 (5 bases). The CDR3 runs 14 residues. Trimming pared 8 bases from V and 5 bases from J, leaving 16 bases between. Per germline, CDR1 SEHNR and CDR2 FQNEAQ (reference sequence). The CDR3 DNA follows: TGTGCCAGCCAGGGCAGGGCGGTAAACAATGAGCAGTTCTTC. This translates into CASQGRAVNNEQFF.

The CDR3, as DNA: TGTGCCAGCAGGGGAATTCGGGACACTCTTCGACATGGCTACACCTTC. It yields the protein CASRGIRDTLRHGYTF. The chain joins TRBV4-2 to TRBJ1-2, with D possibly being TRBD1 (6 bases). The V end was cut by 6 bases, the J end by 6 bases, with 23 bases between. The CDR3 covers 16 residues. Per germline, CDR1 LGHNA and CDR2 YNFKEQ.

The chain carries TRBV12-3 or TRBV12-4 and TRBJ1-3; D is undetermined. This CDR3 is built from 12 residues. Trimming stripped 2 bases from V and 4 bases from J, with 3 bases between. In DNA, the CDR3 is TGTGCCAGCAGTTTATTAGGAAACACCATATATTTT. It translates to CASSLLGNTIYF.

This chain connects TRBV18 to TRBJ2-7; D possibly corresponds to TRBD1 (6 bases). Trimming pared 5 bases from V and 7 bases from J, leaving 15 bases between. Germline loops: CDR1 KGHSH, CDR2 LQKENI. The CDR3 is made up of 13 amino acids. CDR3 sequence (DNA): TGTGCCAGCTCAGCCGGGACAACCTTGGAGCAGTACTTC. Its protein product is CASSAGTTLEQYF.

This sequence joins TRBV10-2 and TRBJ1-2; 8 nucleotides line up with TRBD1. Unmatched junction bases numbered 13, after V lost 10 bases and J lost 0 bases. The CDR3 runs to 16 residues. Germline CDR1 WSHSY, CDR2 SAAADI. As DNA, the CDR3 is TGCGCCACCTCAGGGGGCGAATGGAGAGCTAACTATGGCTACACCTTC. Translating gives CATSGGEWRANYGYTF.

The V call is TRBV3-1 (or the pseudogene TRBV3-2), the J call TRBJ2-7; D remains ambiguous. Germline CDR1 is LGHDT and CDR2 is YNNKEL (reference sequence). The CDR3 has 16 amino acids. V was cut by 1 base and J by 3 bases, with 16 bases left in between. The chain's CDR3 is CASSQGSGSWSYEQYF. The CDR3 region has the DNA TGTGCCAGCAGCCAAGGTTCGGGTTCTTGGAGCTACGAGCAGTACTTC.